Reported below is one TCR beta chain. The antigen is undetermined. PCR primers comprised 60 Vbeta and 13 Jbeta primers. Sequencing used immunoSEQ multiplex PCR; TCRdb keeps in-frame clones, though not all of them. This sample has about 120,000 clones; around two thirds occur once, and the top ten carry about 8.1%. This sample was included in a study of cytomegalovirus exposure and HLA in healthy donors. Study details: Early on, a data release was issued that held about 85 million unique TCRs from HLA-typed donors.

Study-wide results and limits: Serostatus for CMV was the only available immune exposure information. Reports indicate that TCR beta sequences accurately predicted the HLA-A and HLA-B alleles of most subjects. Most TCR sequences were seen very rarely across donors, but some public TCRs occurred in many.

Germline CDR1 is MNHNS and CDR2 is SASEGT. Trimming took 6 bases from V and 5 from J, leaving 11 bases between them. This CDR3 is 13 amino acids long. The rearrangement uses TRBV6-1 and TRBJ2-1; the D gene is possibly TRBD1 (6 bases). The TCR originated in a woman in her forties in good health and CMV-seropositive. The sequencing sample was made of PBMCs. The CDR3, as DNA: TGTGCCAGCAGCAGGGGTCTGGACAATGAGCAGTTCTTC. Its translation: CASSRGLDNEQFF.